Presented here are 21 T cell receptor beta chains from one specimen sequenced in a study of CD8+ T cells in alopecia areata. The treatment is: oral pan-JAK inhibitor, 5-10 mg twice daily. Sequencing templates came from extracted RNA that was reverse transcribed into cDNA. Clones were read by immunoSEQ multiplex PCR, and TCRdb kept only the in-frame ones, dropping some. This sample yields about 190,000 clones, of which around three fifths are seen a single time; 1% belongs to the top ten. The material was CD4+ T cells sorted from blood, obtained at week 24, from a patient treated with tofacitinib. These TCRs come from a human donor with alopecia areata.

The V call is TRBV27, the J call TRBJ2-2, with 12 bases fitting TRBD2. Germline CDR1 MNHEY, CDR2 SMNVEV (reference sequence). The CDR3 is 15 amino acids. Trimming took 9 bases from V and 7 from J; bases not matched to a gene: 9. As DNA, the CDR3 is TGTGCCAGTCGGGCTAGCGGGGGGGCGAGCGGGGAGCTGTTTTTT. Amino acids: CASRASGGASGELFF.

This CDR3 reads CASSYRGQFGGYTF. As DNA, the CDR3 is TGTGCCAGCAGTTACAGGGGGCAGTTTGGTGGCTACACCTTC. The chain is built from TRBV27 and TRBJ1-2; 9 bases match TRBD1. Trimming cost V 4 bases and J 7 bases; bases outside gene matches: 7. Germline assignment: CDR1 MNHEY and CDR2 SMNVEV (reference sequence). CDR3 length: 14 residues.

This chain joins TRBV7-3 and TRBJ1-2; D gene uncertain. Trimming removed 0 bases from V and 4 bases from J, with 21 bases in between. The CDR3 has 18 residues. Germline values: CDR1 SGHTA, CDR2 FQGTGA. This CDR3 is CASSLTVRAVSPSYGYTF. The CDR3 DNA reads TGTGCCAGCAGCTTAACCGTAAGGGCAGTCTCGCCTAGCTATGGCTACACCTTC.

The V and J genes are TRBV5-4 and TRBJ1-5, with 9 bases that match TRBD1. V dropped 4 bases and J dropped 6; count of bases not matched to a gene: 8. This CDR3 is built from 15 residues. Germline values: CDR1 SGHNT, CDR2 YYREEE (reference sequence). Here the CDR3 reads CASSNDRGISQPQHF. The CDR3 DNA follows: TGTGCCAGCAGCAACGACAGGGGGATAAGTCAGCCCCAGCATTTT.

V gene TRBV9 combines with J gene TRBJ2-1, with D uncertain. V lost 3 bases, J lost 0 bases, and 10 bases lay in between. Germline V gene lookup returns CDR1 SGDLS and CDR2 YYNGEE. This CDR3 is built from 15 residues. CDR3 in amino acids: CASSAHSYSYNEQFF. DNA of the CDR3: TGTGCCAGCAGCGCCCATAGCTACTCCTACAATGAGCAGTTCTTC. Full variable domain (remainder filled in from reference TRBV9 and TRBJ2-1): DSGVTQTPKHLITATGQRVTLRCSPRSGDLSVYWYQQSLDQGLQFLIQYYNGEERAKGNILERFSAQQFPDLHSELNLSSLELGDSALYFCASSAHSYSYNEQFFGPGTRLTVL.

The V gene is TRBV29-1, the J gene TRBJ2-1; D is possibly TRBD1 (5 bases). V dropped 7 bases and J dropped 10 bases, with 14 bases sitting between them. This CDR3 comprises 11 residues. The V gene's germline CDR1 is SQVTM and CDR2 ANQGSEA. DNA of the CDR3: TGCAGCGGTATAGACAGCACCGAGCAGTTCTTC. As protein: CSGIDSTEQFF.

The chain is built from TRBV29-1 and TRBJ2-7; D not certain. The CDR3 spans 13 residues. The germline V and J ends were trimmed by 7 bases and 1 base, with 14 bases remaining between them. From germline, CDR1 is SQVTM and CDR2 ANQGSEA. CDR3: CSGRSRTSYEQYF. The DNA for the CDR3 is TGCAGCGGCAGGAGCCGAACTTCCTACGAGCAGTACTTC.

V and J are TRBV11-1 and TRBJ2-1; 11 nucleotides match TRBD2. Losses at the gene ends were 4 bases for V and 3 bases for J; bases not matched to a gene: 5. The CDR3 contains 16 residues. In germline, CDR1 is SGHAT, CDR2 FQDESV (reference sequence). The CDR3 reads CASSWPGTSGYNEQFF. As DNA, the CDR3 is TGTGCCAGCAGCTGGCCTGGGACTAGCGGCTACAATGAGCAGTTCTTC.

This chain uses TRBV30 with TRBJ1-4; D call uncertain. Trimming stripped 0 bases from V and 8 bases from J, with 7 bases between. CDR3 length: 12 residues. Germline-derived CDR1 and CDR2 are GTSNPN and SVGIG (reference sequence). CDR3 DNA sequence: TGTGCCTGGAGTGTCCTACAGGAAAAACTGTTTTTT. This codes for CAWSVLQEKLFF.

This chain connects TRBV29-1 to TRBJ2-3; 16 bases line up with TRBD2. The germline CDR1 and CDR2 sequences are SQVTM and ANQGSEA. The V gene end was trimmed by 7 bases and the J gene end by 0 bases; junction bases not matched to a gene: 4. The CDR3 sequence is 16 residues long. CDR3 residues: CSAGTSGGVSTDTQYF. DNA of the CDR3: TGCAGCGCTGGGACTAGCGGGGGGGTGAGCACAGATACGCAGTATTTT.

The gene calls are TRBV5-6 and TRBJ2-2, with TRBD1 matching over 8 bases. The V gene end was trimmed by 3 bases and the J gene end by 4 bases; junction bases not matched to a gene: 8. CDR3 size: 16 residues. Germline V gives CDR1 SGHDT, CDR2 YYEEEE. CDR3 nucleotide sequence: TGTGCCAGCAGCTGGACAGGGAGTCCGGGCACCGGGGAGCTGTTTTTT. Protein sequence: CASSWTGSPGTGELFF. Combining the CDR3 with reference TRBV5-6 and TRBJ2-2 gives the whole variable domain DAGVTQSPTHLIKTRGQQVTLRCSPKSGHDTVSWYQQALGQGPQFIFQYYEEEERQRGNFPDRFSGHQFPNYSSELNVNALLLGDSALYLCASSWTGSPGTGELFFGEGSRLTVL.

This clone was observed many times. Written as DNA, the CDR3 is TGTGCCAGCAGCCCCCGGGGTAGCGGGGGTCCCAATGAGCAGTTCTTC. The encoded protein is CASSPRGSGGPNEQFF. The genes are TRBV7-3 and TRBJ2-1, with 9 positions matching TRBD2. V shed 5 bases, J shed 6 bases, and the junction held 11 bases outside the gene matches. The germline V gene has CDR1 SGHTA and CDR2 FQGTGA. The CDR3 has 16 residues.

The chain combines TRBV5-1 with TRBJ2-3; D remains ambiguous. The V gene's germline CDR1 is SGHRS and CDR2 YFSETQ. V gave up 0 bases and J gave up 0 bases, with 11 bases separating them. CDR3 length: 16 residues. CDR3 coding DNA: TGCGCCAGCAGCTTGGCCAGGTTGGCTAGCACAGATACGCAGTATTTT. This gives the protein CASSLARLASTDTQYF.

This clone was counted between two and nine times. The CDR3 spells CAISDGLDTQYF. The CDR3 DNA follows: TGTGCCATCAGTGACGGCCTAGATACGCAGTATTTT. The rearrangement links TRBV10-3 to TRBJ2-3; no clear D. The V and J ends lost 3 bases and 5 bases respectively, with 6 bases between them. The CDR3 consists of 12 residues. In germline, CDR1 is ENHRY, CDR2 SYGVKD.

The chain joins TRBV14 to TRBJ2-2; TRBD2 is a possible D gene (5 bases). The CDR3 covers 13 residues. Germline values: CDR1 SGHDN, CDR2 FVKESK. Trimming took off 1 base at V and 7 bases at J, with 7 bases between the two ends. CDR3 bases: TGTGCCAGCAGCCAAGGAGGGATCGGGGAGCTGTTTTTT. This encodes CASSQGGIGELFF.

For the CDR3, the DNA is TGTGCCTGGAGTGTTCGGACAGGGCTCCTGTTTTTT. Its translation: CAWSVRTGLLFF. This chain links TRBV30 with TRBJ2-2, with 8 nucleotides matching TRBD1. With V trimmed by 0 bases and J by 14 bases, 5 bases remained unmatched. Germline loops: CDR1 GTSNPN, CDR2 SVGIG (reference sequence). This CDR3 has 12 residues.

The chain carries TRBV29-1 and TRBJ1-2; D might be TRBD1 (5 bases). This CDR3 spans 13 amino acids. Germline V gene data show CDR1 as SQVTM and CDR2 as ANQGSEA. V lost 2 bases and J lost 11, with 18 bases in between. The chain's CDR3 is CSVEIGTMEGYTF. The CDR3, as DNA: TGCAGCGTTGAAATCGGGACTATGGAGGGGTACACCTTC.

The chain has TRBV27 and TRBJ1-4; possible D gene TRBD1, 6 bases. V dropped 6 bases and J dropped 6 bases, with 14 bases sitting between them. The CDR3 has 14 amino acids. Germline V gene lookup returns CDR1 MNHEY and CDR2 SMNVEV (reference sequence). CDR3 nucleotide sequence: TGTGCCAGCAGCATCCGGGACACGGATGAAAAACTGTTTTTT. Translating gives CASSIRDTDEKLFF.

With regard to this clone: In the same sample, other DNA sequences code for this CDR3. J is TRBJ2-7 and V is TRBV30; D remains ambiguous. This CDR3 has 11 amino acids. Trimming shortened V by 1 base and J by 5 bases, and 6 bases separated the two germline ends. Germline V CDR1 and CDR2: GTSNPN, SVGIG (reference sequence). The CDR3 sequence is CAWSDRDEQYF. CDR3 in DNA: TGTGCCTGGAGTGACCGCGACGAGCAGTACTTC.

This clone was counted a few times. The chain is built from TRBV4-3 and TRBJ1-4, with D hard to call. CDR1 is LGHNA and CDR2 is YSLEER in the germline V gene. The germline V and J ends were trimmed by 0 bases and 4 bases, with 9 bases remaining between them. The CDR3 is 15 residues long. The CDR3: CASSQDQRGNEKLFF. In DNA, the CDR3 is TGCGCCAGCAGCCAAGATCAGCGGGGTAATGAAAAACTGTTTTTT.

The chain carries TRBV30 and TRBJ2-5; 7 nucleotides match TRBD2. This CDR3 contains 13 residues. Trimming removed 4 bases from V and 1 base from J; junction bases left unmatched: 3. CDR1 is GTSNPN and CDR2 is SVGIG in the germline V gene (reference sequence). The CDR3 DNA is TGTGCCTGGACTAGCGGTTCCCAAGAGACCCAGTACTTC. Translating it yields CAWTSGSQETQYF.